A selection of T cell receptor beta chains follows, all from one sample in a study of T cells after posttransplantation cyclophosphamide. The protocol was immunoSEQ multiplex PCR, while the TCRdb copy is restricted to in-frame clones and leaves out a portion. Singletons are absent from the sample, which has 13,000 or so clones. Sequencing was carried out using PBMCs. All receptors come from a woman aged 35 to 49 in good health, CMV-negative, and a related stem cell transplant donor. Each CDR3 is given with its conserved first and last residue. A D gene is named only where the DNA matches it firmly. For some rows the clone size is stated as once, few or many, or as a class when expanded; others skip it.

DNA: TGTGCCAGCAGCTTGGAGGGGCGCTCTGGAAACACCATATATTTT
CDR3: CASSLEGRSGNTIYF
size: medium-sized
D: NA
J: TRBJ1-3
V: TRBV5-4

DNA: TGTGCCAGCAGCCCCGGACAGGGAAACACCATATATTTT
CDR3: CASSPGQGNTIYF
size: many
D: NA
J: TRBJ1-3
V: TRBV7-2

DNA: TGCAGCGTTGTCAGGACAGGGGGATCGAACACTGAAGCTTTCTTT
CDR3: CSVVRTGGSNTEAFF
size: many
D: TRBD1
J: TRBJ1-1
V: TRBV29-1

DNA: TGTGCCAGCAGCCGGCGAATGACCGGGACAGGGGCGCTAAGCCAAAATGAAAAACTGTTTTTT
CDR3: CASSRRMTGTGALSQNEKLFF
size: many
D: TRBD1
J: TRBJ1-4
V: TRBV27

DNA: TGTGCCAGCGTCGGACAGGGGATTGCTAATTCACCCCTCCACTTT
CDR3: CASVGQGIANSPLHF
size: many
D: TRBD1
J: TRBJ1-6
V: TRBV2

DNA: TGTGCCAGCAGTGATCAGGCTAGCGGGGTATCCGGGGAGCTGTTTTTT
CDR3: CASSDQASGVSGELFF
size: many
D: TRBD2
J: TRBJ2-2
V: TRBV2

DNA: TGTGCCAGCAGCTCGGGACTAGCGGGCGCAACAGATACGCAGTATTTT
CDR3: CASSSGLAGATDTQYF
size: few
D: TRBD2
J: TRBJ2-3
V: TRBV7-6

DNA: TGTGCCAGCAGTTACTCGACAGGGCAGATCAATCAGCCCCAGCATTTT
CDR3: CASSYSTGQINQPQHF
size: many
D: TRBD1
J: TRBJ1-5
V: TRBV6-6

DNA: TGTGCCAGCGAGGGTAGAGGGCGCGAGCAGTACTTC
CDR3: CASEGRGREQYF
size: NA
D: NA
J: TRBJ2-7
V: TRBV28

DNA: TGTGCCAGCTCACCCGGACAGACTAACTATGGCTACACCTTC
CDR3: CASSPGQTNYGYTF
size: many
D: NA
J: TRBJ1-2
V: TRBV18

DNA: TGTGCCAGCAGTTTAAGGGGCACGAACACTGAAGCTTTCTTT
CDR3: CASSLRGTNTEAFF
size: many
D: NA
J: TRBJ1-1
V: TRBV12-3/TRBV12-4

DNA: TGTGCTAGTGGCGATGGGGCCTCTCAAACGAACACTGAAGCTTTCTTT
CDR3: CASGDGASQTNTEAFF
size: many
D: NA
J: TRBJ1-1
V: TRBV12-5

DNA: TGTGCCACCAGTGATTTAAGCGCTCGGGCAGGGCCTTCAAGCAATCAGCCCCAGCATTTT
CDR3: CATSDLSARAGPSSNQPQHF
size: NA
D: NA
J: TRBJ1-5
V: TRBV24-1

DNA: TGTGCCAGCAGCTTTACAGGGTTGGGGGCAGATACGCAGTATTTT
CDR3: CASSFTGLGADTQYF
size: few
D: NA
J: TRBJ2-3
V: TRBV5-4

DNA: TGTGCCAGCAGCTTCACTAACTTGGCCCAGTACTTC
CDR3: CASSFTNLAQYF
size: few
D: NA
J: TRBJ2-5
V: TRBV7-2

DNA: TGTGCCAGTAGTAGGGGCAGGGGCTCAGAAGCTTTCTTT
CDR3: CASSRGRGSEAFF
size: many
D: NA
J: TRBJ1-1
V: TRBV19

DNA: TGTGCCAGCAGTCACACAGGGGGAAACTATGGCTACACCTTC
CDR3: CASSHTGGNYGYTF
size: many
D: TRBD1
J: TRBJ1-2
V: TRBV6-6

DNA: TGTGCCAGGATAGCGGGGGTAGAGACCCAGTACTTC
CDR3: CARIAGVETQYF
size: NA
D: TRBD2
J: TRBJ2-5
V: TRBV6-7

DNA: TGTGCCAGTAGTTGGTCGCCAGATTCCTACGAGCAGTACTTC
CDR3: CASSWSPDSYEQYF
size: many
D: NA
J: TRBJ2-7
V: TRBV19

DNA: TGTGCCAGCAGCTCGGGACTAGCGGTTAGAGAGACCCAGTACTTC
CDR3: CASSSGLAVRETQYF
size: NA
D: TRBD2
J: TRBJ2-5
V: TRBV7-9

DNA: TGTGCCAGCAGGACGGGGGGGCCCGTCAATGAGCAGTTCTTC
CDR3: CASRTGGPVNEQFF
size: many
D: TRBD2
J: TRBJ2-1
V: TRBV6-2/TRBV6-3

DNA: TGCGCCAGCAGCTTGGATGGAGAGACAGGGGCGCGCAGTTCACCCCTCCACTTT
CDR3: CASSLDGETGARSSPLHF
size: many
D: TRBD1
J: TRBJ1-6
V: TRBV5-1

DNA: TGTGCCGGAGGGGACAGGACGAACGTGGAGACCCAGTACTTC
CDR3: CAGGDRTNVETQYF
size: many
D: TRBD1
J: TRBJ2-5
V: TRBV2

DNA: TGTGCCAGCAGCTTTAGTGCAGGGGATTCTTACGAGCAGTACTTC
CDR3: CASSFSAGDSYEQYF
size: many
D: NA
J: TRBJ2-7
V: TRBV7-6

DNA: TGTGCCAGTAGAACCAATACAGGGAACCAGCCCCAGCATTTT
CDR3: CASRTNTGNQPQHF
size: many
D: NA
J: TRBJ1-5
V: TRBV19

DNA: TGTGCCAGCAGGGGAAGCGGGAGGGGACCCCAGTACTTC
CDR3: CASRGSGRGPQYF
size: many
D: TRBD2
J: TRBJ2-5
V: TRBV6-5

DNA: TGTGCCAGCAGCCTCTCCGGGACAAAAAGGTCCGATGAGCAGTTCTTC
CDR3: CASSLSGTKRSDEQFF
size: many
D: NA
J: TRBJ2-1
V: TRBV9

DNA: TGTGCCAGCAGTGAGAGGCCAACAGGGGTCACACCCCTCCACTTT
CDR3: CASSERPTGVTPLHF
size: many
D: TRBD1
J: TRBJ1-6
V: TRBV6-1

DNA: TGTGCCAGCAGCCAGGGCCCTATCGGGGAGCTGTTTTTT
CDR3: CASSQGPIGELFF
size: many
D: NA
J: TRBJ2-2
V: TRBV11-3

DNA: TGTGCCAGCAGTTACCCACGTTTAGGACTGGCTGGCTACACCTTC
CDR3: CASSYPRLGLAGYTF
size: many
D: NA
J: TRBJ1-2
V: TRBV6-2/TRBV6-3

DNA: TGTGCCAGCAGTGCGTCAGGACGGACTGGTTACGAGCAGTACTTC
CDR3: CASSASGRTGYEQYF
size: many
D: NA
J: TRBJ2-7
V: TRBV27

DNA: TGTGCCGTTGTCCCCCCTCTAGCGGGAATCTACGAGCAGTACTTC
CDR3: CAVVPPLAGIYEQYF
size: many
D: TRBD2
J: TRBJ2-7
V: TRBV7-9

DNA: TGTGCCAGCAGCTTGGACAGGGGGCGTGAAAAACTGTTTTTT
CDR3: CASSLDRGREKLFF
size: many
D: TRBD1
J: TRBJ1-4
V: TRBV5-6

DNA: TGTGCCAGCAGCGCGACCTTACTAGCGGGAGTAGTAGGCGGGGAGCTGTTTTTT
CDR3: CASSATLLAGVVGGELFF
size: many
D: TRBD2
J: TRBJ2-2
V: TRBV5-4

DNA: TGTGCCAGCTCACCTTTCACAGGGCCCCAGGGCTACGAGCAGTACTTC
CDR3: CASSPFTGPQGYEQYF
size: many
D: NA
J: TRBJ2-7
V: TRBV18